This T cell receptor beta chain came from a study of blood T cell repertoires in COVID-19. At the level of the study: Nucleic acid was either cDNA or gDNA, and it came from T cells, B-cell-depleted T cells, or PBMCs.

Some clones are missing from TCRdb's copy, which holds only in-frame ones; the method was immunoSEQ multiplex PCR. Altogether about 190,000 clones are present, 90% being singletons, with the ten largest covering 0.53%. Looked up from germline, CDR1 is KGHSH and CDR2 is LQKENI. CDR3 length equals 14 residues. V lost 3 bases and J 2 bases, leaving 10 bases between the germline ends. Worth noting for this clone: This sample includes further DNA sequences coding for the same CDR3.

The sequenced sample consisted of peripheral blood. The chain uses TRBV18 and TRBJ2-5; perhaps TRBD1 as D (6 bases). This receptor was obtained from a man aged 50 to 60 with acute or convalescent COVID-19. This CDR3 reads CASSPRTDQETQYF. The CDR3, as DNA: TGTGCCAGCTCACCCCGGACAGATCAAGAGACCCAGTACTTC.